Sequencing of this T cell receptor (beta chain) was carried out in a study of blood T cell repertoires in COVID-19 (dated by TCRdb to the early 2020s). Study-wide context: The collaborator samples originated in the United States, Italy and Spain and spanned the acute and convalescent phases of COVID-19. The samples were drawn from the first 160 participants of the ongoing ImmuneRACE study and from 1,200 or so subjects provided by 6 global collaborators. The prospective study material was composed of cDNA or gDNA derived from T cells, B-cell-depleted T cells, or PBMCs. The dataset comprised deeply sampled blood TCRbeta repertoires from subjects exposed to, actively infected with, or recovered from COVID-19. The repertoires were made available in a free public database intended to serve as a resource for research on the immune response to SARS-CoV-2. Where HLA class I and class II types were available, the types were taken from metadata supplied by the sample provider, not from assay-based typing. A de-identified subject ID, COVID-19 status, age in years and sex were almost always included in the sample metadata.

As concerns this clone: The specificity of this receptor is unknown. Base qualities were left out, and no much larger clone turns up one base away.

Summary of the overall study and its limitations: How much clinical and demographic metadata was included differed by source and by participant, and the metadata was provided uncurated.

Measured from the cysteine to the phenylalanine, the CDR3 is 14 residues long. Here the CDR3 DNA is all that survives: 42 bases in frame from base 1. A distance of 12 bases separates the germline ends of V and J, which lose 4 bases and 5 bases respectively. As encoded in the germline V gene, CDR1 is SGHRS while CDR2 is YFSETQ. Whole blood was collected in K2EDTA tubes by collaborating institutions according to the institutions' own protocols. For TCRbeta analysis, collaborators shipped samples in one of three forms: frozen whole blood, isolated PBMCs, or DNA extracted from either of those sample types. TCRbeta CDR3 regions were amplified from genomic DNA using the immunoSEQ Assay, a bias-controlled multiplex PCR. The study's own analysis went as follows. The number of nucleated cells in each sample was estimated by amplification of reference gene primers within the assay. Sequence reads were collapsed and filtered to measure the absolute abundance of every unique TCRbeta CDR3 rearrangement. Productive Simpson clonality was computed per sample as the square root of Simpson's diversity index over productive rearrangements. TCRdb mirrors the immuneACCESS table, restricted to in-frame sequences. Some clones are absent from its copies; in checked studies, under half trace to an unresolved V gene, and the reason for the others is unknown. V and J calls and clone size are given by that table; D and trimming were obtained from the DNA. The sample table holds some 490,000 clones, of which approximately 85% were seen once. The ten largest clones capture more than 3% of the sample.

This clonotype was obtained from a human donor in a cohort sampled during active COVID-19. The receptor chain draws on TRBV5-1 and TRBJ1-4; the D segment could be TRBD1, given 6 matching bases. Sequencing was done on a sample of peripheral blood. The CDR3 loop reads CASSGDTQNEKLFF. The DNA reads TGCGCCAGCAGCGGGGACACCCAGAATGAAAAACTGTTTTTT.